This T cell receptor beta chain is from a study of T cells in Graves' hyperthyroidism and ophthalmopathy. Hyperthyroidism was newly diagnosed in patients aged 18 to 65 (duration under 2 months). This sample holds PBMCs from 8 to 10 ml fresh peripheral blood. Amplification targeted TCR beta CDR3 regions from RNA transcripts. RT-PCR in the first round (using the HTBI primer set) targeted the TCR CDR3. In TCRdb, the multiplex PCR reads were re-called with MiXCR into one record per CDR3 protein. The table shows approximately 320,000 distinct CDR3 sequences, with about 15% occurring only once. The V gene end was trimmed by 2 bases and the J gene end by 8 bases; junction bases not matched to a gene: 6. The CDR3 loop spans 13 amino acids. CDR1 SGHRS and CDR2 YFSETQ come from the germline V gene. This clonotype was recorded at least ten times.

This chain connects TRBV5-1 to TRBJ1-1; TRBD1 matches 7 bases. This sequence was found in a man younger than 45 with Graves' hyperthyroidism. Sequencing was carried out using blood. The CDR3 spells CASSLGTELEAFF. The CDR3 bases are TGCGCCAGCAGCTTAGGGACAGAACTCGAAGCTTTCTTT.